The rows below give T cell receptor beta chains drawn from one sample of a study of CD8+ T cells in alopecia areata. Clones were read by immunoSEQ multiplex PCR, and TCRdb kept only the in-frame ones, dropping some. The repertoire holds roughly 180,000 clones, with over 55% as singletons. This specimen consisted of CD4+ T cells sorted from blood, obtained at week 0. The receptors were gathered from a human donor with alopecia areata. The conserved cysteine and the conserved F or W are not part of the CDR3 here.

v_call,cdr3_aa
TRBV29-1,SVEKGQGRYEQY
TRBV2,ASSSTGPLL
TRBV2,ASDIAGGRTDTQY
TRBV5-1,ASSFVIDEQF
TRBV5-6,ASSRASSGGSEQY
TRBV29-1,SVDGDRGSTDTQY
TRBV18,ASSSRPSTDTQY
TRBV19,ASSIDRRLPLGSYNEQF
TRBV29-1,SVEEVTGGLSYEQY
TRBV29-1,SVGTEGSWETQY
TRBV20-1,SAERGFEAF
TRBV4-1,ASSQDWREQY
TRBV29-1,SVEENYGYT
TRBV30,AWSQGQNMNTEAF
TRBV7-3,ASSARGGQETQY
TRBV9,ASSVGLRAGTEAF
TRBV25-1,ASSVAGTGIYGYT
TRBV30,AWSEAGGGYT
TRBV13,ASSLFDNSYEQY
TRBV19,ASIERGGRYEQF
TRBV7-2,ASSFGGAGANVLT
TRBV10-3,ASGELYEQY
TRBV30,AWSRGPNTGELF
TRBV2,ASSPGSPSTNEKLF